These T cell receptor beta chains were read from a single sample in a study of shared clonotypes between healthy human individuals. The assay was immunoSEQ multiplex PCR, and TCRdb's table has in-frame clones only and misses some. The sample comprises a few million clones, around 92% of which are singletons, and around 0.35% rests with the top ten. The material sequenced was naive CD4+ T cells from PBMCs. The receptor source for this set is a man younger than 30 in good health. Some clones in this sample may be carry-over from other donors' samples. Each CDR3 is given without its conserved first and last residue. A D gene is named only where the DNA matches it firmly.

v_gene	j_gene	d_gene	CDR3aa
TRBV5-1	TRBJ2-1	TRBD2	ASSRREGPGEQF
TRBV7-9	TRBJ2-5	.	ASSPLRGVAETQY
TRBV29-1	TRBJ1-2	TRBD1	SVAGQVWFPAGYT
TRBV2	TRBJ2-2	TRBD1	ASSGPLRTGGVNTGELF
TRBV2	TRBJ2-1	TRBD2	ASTPTAGAYNEQF
TRBV7-2	TRBJ2-2	.	ASSPRSRSGELF
TRBV5-4	TRBJ2-2	.	ASSYGTPDTTGELF
TRBV5-1	TRBJ2-5	.	ASSLGGSETQY
TRBV5-6	TRBJ1-3	.	ASSLLGAGNTIY
TRBV6-6	TRBJ1-1	.	ASSTTGGQGNTEAF
TRBV6-5	TRBJ1-1	TRBD1	ASSYGQGVGAF
TRBV18	TRBJ2-2	.	ASSPRVDNTGELF
TRBV7-3	TRBJ2-3	.	ASSFFPTALTPSDTQY
TRBV5-1	TRBJ2-3	TRBD2	ASSPGLAGVADTQY
TRBV14	TRBJ1-2	.	ASSPRGEGSGYT
TRBV7-8	TRBJ1-3	.	ASSLEGGKPSSGNTIY
TRBV7-3	TRBJ2-2	.	ASSPSANTGELF
TRBV25-1	TRBJ2-5	.	ASSEYTRTQY
TRBV6-1	TRBJ2-7	TRBD1	ASSRGQTYEQY
TRBV4-1	TRBJ2-5	.	ASSQEGGGDSNQETQY
TRBV5-1	TRBJ2-5	.	ASSHGTAMRETQY
TRBV19	TRBJ2-2	.	ASSIYGGTNTGELF
TRBV4-3	TRBJ1-6	.	TSRRDSNSYNSPLH
TRBV9	TRBJ2-1	TRBD2	ASEGTSGSYEQF
TRBV28	TRBJ2-2	.	ASSLTRTGELF
TRBV25-1	TRBJ1-2	TRBD1	ASSVGDSYYGYT
TRBV10-1	TRBJ2-1	TRBD2	ASREPRLAGDNEQF
TRBV2	TRBJ1-3	.	ASSQDRASGNTIY
TRBV7-2	TRBJ2-7	.	ASSLNGGSYEQY
TRBV30	TRBJ1-1	.	AWSTGRTEAF
TRBV18	TRBJ2-3	TRBD2	ASSPAGVADTQY
TRBV19	TRBJ2-1	TRBD1	ASSLRLIGTGVRNEQF
TRBV7-8	TRBJ2-7	TRBD2	ASSWTSGSYEQY